Listed below are T cell receptor beta chains from one sample, sequenced in a study of T-cell memory formation after mild COVID-19. TCRdb re-analysed the 5' RACE reads in MiXCR, keeping a single row per CDR3 protein. The sample consists of 400,000 to 450,000 distinct CDR3 sequences, under 20% of them appearing once. Sequences were obtained from PBMCs or a T cell subset sorted from them (not recorded which). These TCRs come from a man between 18 and 35 years old who had mild COVID-19 (a few samples of this study predate the infection). Cell type and time point are not known. The CDR3 runs from the conserved cysteine through the conserved F or W. The order of the fields is J gene, D gene, V gene, CDR3 protein. The D gene is left open where the match is weak.

j_call: TRBJ2-7; d_call: .; v_call: TRBV5-1; cdr3_aa: CASSFLTGYEQYF
j_call: TRBJ2-3; d_call: TRBD2; v_call: TRBV7-2; cdr3_aa: CASSRWLAAAGDTQYF
j_call: TRBJ2-7; d_call: TRBD2; v_call: TRBV2; cdr3_aa: CASSESLLAGHLYEQYF
j_call: TRBJ2-3; d_call: TRBD2; v_call: TRBV7-4; cdr3_aa: CASSLDRLSGGTTDTQYF
j_call: TRBJ1-1; d_call: .; v_call: TRBV7-2; cdr3_aa: CASSTRRVDTEAFF
j_call: TRBJ2-3; d_call: .; v_call: TRBV20-1; cdr3_aa: CSARRSTDTQYF
j_call: TRBJ2-3; d_call: .; v_call: TRBV10-2; cdr3_aa: CASKTGRSTDTQYF
j_call: TRBJ2-5; d_call: TRBD2; v_call: TRBV7-8; cdr3_aa: CASSLEAGGHGTQYF
j_call: TRBJ2-5; d_call: TRBD1; v_call: TRBV7-8; cdr3_aa: CASSPRWTGGKTQYF
j_call: TRBJ2-7; d_call: .; v_call: TRBV19; cdr3_aa: CATATGALSYEQYF
j_call: TRBJ2-4; d_call: TRBD1; v_call: TRBV7-2; cdr3_aa: CAIKGQAGDIQYF